Each of the 27 T cell receptor beta chains below was sequenced from the same sample in a study of blood T cell repertoires in COVID-19. Clones were sequenced by immunoSEQ multiplex PCR, and TCRdb holds only the in-frame ones, with some missing. The repertoire includes a few hundred thousand clones, roughly 90% of them detected once, and approximately 2% sits in the top ten. Sequences were obtained from peripheral blood. The receptors here all came from a man aged 18 to 30 with active or convalescent COVID-19.

The chain combines TRBV5-1 with TRBJ2-7; no reliable D call. CDR3 length equals 15 residues. Per germline, CDR1 SGHRS and CDR2 YFSETQ. V lost 1 base to trimming and J lost 4 bases, with 15 bases between them. The CDR3 DNA follows: TGCGCCAGCAGCTTGATCAGCGTAGGCACTTACGAGCAGTACTTC. Translation gives CASSLISVGTYEQYF.

This clone was observed once. The rearrangement uses TRBV5-6 and TRBJ2-2; D is possibly TRBD1 (7 bases). The CDR3 contains 15 residues. Looked up from germline, CDR1 is SGHDT and CDR2 is YYEEEE. Trimming left V 3 bases short and J 4 bases short, with 13 bases between. In nucleotides, the CDR3 is TGTGCCAGCAGCTCTCAGGGGGGTGTCACCGGGGAGCTGTTTTTT. It translates to CASSSQGGVTGELFF.

V and J are TRBV9 and TRBJ2-3, with 8 nucleotides matching TRBD2. Losses at the gene ends were 4 bases for V and 1 base for J; bases not matched to a gene: 5. CDR1 and CDR2 (germline): SGDLS, YYNGEE. This CDR3 contains 15 residues. CDR3 residues: CASSPTSGGTDTQYF. CDR3 nucleotides: TGTGCCAGCAGCCCTACTAGCGGCGGCACAGATACGCAGTATTTT.

This clone was observed a single time. V usage is TRBV28 and J usage is TRBJ2-7, with TRBD2 matching 10 bases. Per the germline V gene, CDR1 is MDHEN and CDR2 is SYDVKM. This CDR3 comprises 15 residues. Trimming took 3 bases from V and 3 from J; bases not matched to a gene: 5. CDR3 sequence: CASSLAASGSYEQYF. CDR3 DNA: TGTGCCAGCAGTTTGGCGGCTAGCGGGAGCTACGAGCAGTACTTC.

CDR3: CATSRDTGEVTNYGYTF. CDR3 DNA: TGTGCCACCAGCAGAGACACAGGGGAGGTGACTAACTATGGCTACACCTTC. This chain connects TRBV15 to TRBJ1-2; 7 bases match TRBD1. V trimming: 0 bases; J trimming: 0 bases; junction bases outside the gene matches: 7. Germline loops: CDR1 LNHNV, CDR2 YYDKDF (reference sequence). The CDR3 has 17 amino acids.

This chain joins TRBV28 and TRBJ2-7; D is possibly TRBD2 (5 bases). The V gene's germline CDR1 is MDHEN and CDR2 SYDVKM. The germline V and J ends were trimmed by 2 bases and 3 bases, with 11 bases remaining between them. This CDR3 has 14 amino acids. CDR3: CASSLRGNNYEQYF. CDR3 bases: TGTGCCAGCAGTTTAAGAGGGAACAACTACGAGCAGTACTTC.

This sequence joins TRBV3-1 (or the pseudogene TRBV3-2) and TRBJ1-1, with a possible D match to TRBD1 (5 bases). This CDR3 has 15 residues. The germline V gene has CDR1 LGHDT and CDR2 YNNKEL (reference sequence). Trimming removed 2 bases from V and 4 bases from J, with 14 bases in between. CDR3 amino acids: CASSQLVGGATEAFF. The CDR3 region has the DNA TGTGCCAGCAGCCAATTGGTGGGTGGGGCCACTGAAGCTTTCTTT.

This chain uses TRBV18 with TRBJ2-2; 9 positions match TRBD2. Germline trimming cut 3 bases from V and 5 bases from J; bases unmatched to any gene: 4. This CDR3 is 15 amino acids long. Germline V gene sequence: CDR1 KGHSH, CDR2 LQKENI. The CDR3 nucleotides are TGTGCCAGCTCACCGAATCTAGCGGGGACCGGGGAGCTGTTTTTT. Amino acid sequence: CASSPNLAGTGELFF. The whole variable domain, remainder taken from reference TRBV18 and TRBJ2-2, is NAGVMQNPRHLVRRRGQEARLRCSPMKGHSHVYWYRQLPEEGLKFMVYLQKENIIDESGMPKERFSAEFPKEGPSILRIQQVVRGDSAAYFCASSPNLAGTGELFFGEGSRLTVL.

This clone was counted only a few times. V gene TRBV12-3 or TRBV12-4 combines with J gene TRBJ1-1; TRBD1 might be the D (6 bases). CDR3 length equals 13 residues. V dropped 7 bases and J dropped 6 bases, with 15 bases sitting between them. The chain's CDR3 is CASTLSGQPEAFF. CDR3 DNA: TGTGCCAGCACCTTATCGGGACAACCTGAAGCTTTCTTT.

The gene calls are TRBV7-9 and TRBJ1-1; D not resolved. V shed 5 bases and J shed 11 bases, with 15 bases lying between them. The CDR3 spans 12 residues. Per the germline V gene, CDR1 is SEHNR and CDR2 is FQNEAQ (reference sequence). The DNA for the CDR3 is TGTGCCAGCAGCCCCGTATTCAGGAGGGCTTTCTTT. Translated, it gives CASSPVFRRAFF.

The rearrangement joins TRBV18 to TRBJ1-6; 8 nucleotides agree with TRBD1. Germline assignment: CDR1 KGHSH and CDR2 LQKENI. CDR3 size: 16 residues. The V gene end was trimmed by 8 bases and the J gene end by 5 bases; junction bases not matched to a gene: 11. The CDR3 nucleotides read TGTGCCAGCAAACTGACTCTGACAGGGGATAATTCACCCCTCCACTTT. It is translated as CASKLTLTGDNSPLHF.

The gene calls are TRBV27 and TRBJ2-7; 12 bases are shared with TRBD2. Germline lookup yields CDR1 MNHEY and CDR2 SMNVEV (reference sequence). Trimming took 5 bases from V and 2 from J; bases not matched to a gene: 13. The length of the CDR3 is 18 residues. The CDR3 sequence: CASSTPSLLAGGTYEQYF. The CDR3 DNA sequence: TGTGCCAGCAGTACTCCCTCCCTACTAGCGGGGGGCACCTACGAGCAGTACTTC.

V is TRBV12-3 or TRBV12-4 and J is TRBJ2-3; 7 bases align to TRBD1. The CDR3 is 12 residues long. V gave up 5 bases and J gave up 6 bases; unmatched junction bases: 2. The CDR3 DNA follows: TGTGCCAGCAGTCCCAGGGGGGATACGCAGTATTTT. Amino acids: CASSPRGDTQYF.

The J gene is TRBJ2-2, the V gene TRBV6-5, with TRBD2 matching over 7 bases. The CDR3 runs 15 residues. V lost 3 bases and J lost 4; bases outside the gene matches: 5. Germline CDR1 MNHEY, CDR2 SVGAGI. CDR3 sequence: CASSYAGRGTGELFF. The CDR3, as DNA: TGTGCCAGCAGTTATGCTGGGAGGGGCACCGGGGAGCTGTTTTTT.

This rearrangement joins TRBV7-9 to TRBJ2-7; the match to TRBD1 covers 8 bases. Germline V gives CDR1 SEHNR, CDR2 FQNEAQ (reference sequence). This CDR3 spans 15 amino acids. The junction had 13 bases not matched to a gene; V was cut back by 5 bases and J by 7 bases. In DNA form, the CDR3 reads TGTGCCAGCAGCCCATTGGACAGGGCCCAGGGGGAGCAGTACTTC. The encoded protein is CASSPLDRAQGEQYF.

CDR3 loop: CASSYNYEQYF. CDR3 DNA sequence: TGTGCCAGCAGCTACAACTACGAGCAGTACTTC. The chain recombines TRBV7-2 with TRBJ2-7; no reliable D call. V was clipped by 4 bases and J by 3 bases, with 4 bases between them. The CDR3 has 11 amino acids. CDR1 is SGHTA, CDR2 FQGNSA, per germline. Full variable domain (missing parts from reference TRBV7-2 and TRBJ2-7): GAGVSQSPSNKVTEKGKDVELRCDPISGHTALYWYRQSLGQGLEFLIYFQGNSAPDKSGLPSDRFSAERTGGSVSTLTIQRTQQEDSAVYLCASSYNYEQYFGPGTRLTVT.

This chain links TRBV21-1 with TRBJ1-2; TRBD1, the D gene given by the table, was not confirmed from the DNA. TRBV21-1 is recorded as a pseudogene. The CDR3 has 14 amino acids. The CDR3 reads CASSKRRANYGYTF. CDR3 nucleotides: TGTGCCAGCAGCAAACGCAGGGCCAACTATGGCTACACCTTC.

The J gene is TRBJ1-1, the V gene TRBV10-3; D is possibly TRBD1 (5 bases). V was shortened by 1 base and J by 3 bases, with 18 bases between the two germline ends. Germline CDR1 is ENHRY and CDR2 is SYGVKD. There are 17 residues in the CDR3. Here the CDR3 DNA reads TGTGCCATCAGTGAGTGGGGCCAAACCCTGAACTACACTGAAGCTTTCTTT. Its protein is CAISEWGQTLNYTEAFF.

The genes are TRBV13 and TRBJ2-2; 7 nucleotides agree with TRBD2. CDR3 length: 14 amino acids. Per germline, CDR1 PRHDT and CDR2 FYEKMQ (reference sequence). The J segment lost 6 bases and the V segment lost 6 bases, leaving 7 bases of the junction unmatched. CDR3 protein: CASSPRLASGELFF. CDR3 in DNA: TGTGCCAGCAGTCCACGACTAGCTTCCGGGGAGCTGTTTTTT.

For the CDR3, the DNA is TGCGCCAGCAGTGAGTCCCGCGCGGGGGGGCTAGATACGCAGTATTTT. It codes for CASSESRAGGLDTQYF. This chain uses TRBV10-1 with TRBJ2-3; the match to TRBD2 covers 9 bases. The ends lost 0 bases at V and 5 bases at J; junction bases unmatched: 6. This CDR3 contains 16 residues. Germline V gene data show CDR1 as WNHNN and CDR2 as SYGVQD (reference sequence).

V is TRBV5-4 and J is TRBJ2-3; no reliable D call. Trimming shortened V by 0 bases and J by 0 bases, and 11 bases separated the two germline ends. Germline CDR1 SGHNT, CDR2 YYREEE (reference sequence). This CDR3 has 16 residues. CDR3 in DNA: TGTGCCAGCAGCTTGGATGGGCCTACTAGCACAGATACGCAGTATTTT. This codes for CASSLDGPTSTDTQYF.

V and J are TRBV5-1 and TRBJ1-4; no clear D gene. Germline V CDR1 and CDR2: SGHRS, YFSETQ. The V and J ends lost 4 bases and 7 bases respectively, with 8 bases between them. This CDR3 contains 12 residues. This CDR3 is CASSPLGEKLFF. The CDR3 region has the DNA TGCGCCAGCAGCCCCCTCGGTGAAAAACTGTTTTTT.

The V and J genes are TRBV5-4 and TRBJ1-1; D is undetermined. Germline V lookup: CDR1 SGHNT, CDR2 YYREEE (reference sequence). The CDR3 consists of 15 residues. V was trimmed by 1 base and J by 0 bases, leaving 10 bases between them. CDR3 DNA sequence: TGTGCCAGCAGCTTGACGACACACATGAACACTGAAGCTTTCTTT. It yields the protein CASSLTTHMNTEAFF. The variable domain in full, completed from reference TRBV5-4 and TRBJ1-1, reads ETGVTQSPTHLIKTRGQQVTLRCSSQSGHNTVSWYQQALGQGPQFIFQYYREEENGRGNFPPRFSGLQFPNYSSELNVNALELDDSALYLCASSLTTHMNTEAFFGQGTRLTVV.

The V gene is TRBV9, the J gene TRBJ2-7; 8 bases are a match to TRBD1. The V and J ends lost 4 bases and 0 bases, in that order; junction bases with no gene match: 9. The CDR3 totals 16 residues. Germline CDR1 and CDR2: SGDLS and YYNGEE. The chain's CDR3 is CASSPGTGKDSYEQYF. The CDR3 nucleotides read TGTGCCAGCAGCCCGGGGACAGGAAAAGACTCCTACGAGCAGTACTTC.

The chain employs TRBV6-2 or TRBV6-3 and TRBJ2-1; TRBD2 aligns across 7 bases. V shed 4 bases, J shed 5 bases, and the junction held 17 bases outside the gene matches. This CDR3 is 18 amino acids long. Looked up from germline, CDR1 is MNHEY and CDR2 is SVGEGT. CDR3 loop: CASSFSFVQRGVDNEQFF. DNA for the CDR3: TGTGCCAGCAGTTTTTCCTTCGTACAGCGGGGAGTGGACAATGAGCAGTTCTTC.

The chain is built from TRBV19 and TRBJ2-7; 9 nucleotides match TRBD1. The V segment lost 1 base and the J segment 4 bases; nucleotides outside the gene matches: 8. Per germline, CDR1 LNHDA and CDR2 SQIVND (reference sequence). The CDR3 spans 16 residues. The CDR3 DNA reads TGTGCCAGTAGTATAGGGTGGACAGGGGCGCTATACGAGCAGTACTTC. It codes for CASSIGWTGALYEQYF.

This chain connects TRBV19 to TRBJ1-2; D not certain. In germline, CDR1 is LNHDA, CDR2 SQIVND (reference sequence). This CDR3 is built from 16 residues. Trimming cost V 3 bases and J 1 base, with 15 bases left between them. The CDR3 coding sequence is TGTGCCAGTAGTATCCTCCACACGGGAGGTAACTATGGCTACACCTTC. This gives the protein CASSILHTGGNYGYTF.